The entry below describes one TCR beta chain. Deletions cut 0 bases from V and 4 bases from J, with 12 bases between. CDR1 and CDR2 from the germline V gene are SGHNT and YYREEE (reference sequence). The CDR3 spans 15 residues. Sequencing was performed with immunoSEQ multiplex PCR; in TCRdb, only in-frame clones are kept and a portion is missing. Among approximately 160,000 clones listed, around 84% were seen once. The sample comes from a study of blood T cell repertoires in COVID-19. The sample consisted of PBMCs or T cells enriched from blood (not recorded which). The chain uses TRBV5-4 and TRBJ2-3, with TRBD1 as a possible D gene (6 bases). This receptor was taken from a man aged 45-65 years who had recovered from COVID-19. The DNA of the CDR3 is TGTGCCAGCAGCTTGGCCAGGGGAAGGGCAGATACGCAGTATTTT. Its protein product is CASSLARGRADTQYF.